The rows below give T cell receptor beta chains drawn from one sample of a study of cytomegalovirus exposure and HLA in healthy donors. Produced via immunoSEQ multiplex PCR; TCRdb's table is partial and in-frame only. The profile shows over 65,000 clones, roughly two thirds of them singletons. Sequencing used PBMCs. The receptors were sampled from a woman aged 45-65 years in good health and CMV-seropositive. The CDR3 runs from the conserved cysteine through the conserved F or W. D genes are given only for firm matches. Clone size is stated in some rows and not others, as once, few, many or a class when expanded.

NA,NA,TRBV19,TRBJ2-1,TGTGCCAGTACGTGGGGGCGAAGCTCCTACAATGAGCAGTTCTTC,CASTWGRSSYNEQFF
few,NA,TRBV5-6,TRBJ2-7,TGTGCCAGCAGCCAGGCCTACGAGCAGTACTTC,CASSQAYEQYF
NA,NA,TRBV2,TRBJ1-3,TGTGCCAGCCGGGGAATAACTGGAAACACCATATATTTT,CASRGITGNTIYF
NA,TRBD1,TRBV10-3,TRBJ1-2,TGTGCCACCGGACAGGGGACGGTGGATGGCTACACCTTC,CATGQGTVDGYTF
NA,NA,TRBV6-4,TRBJ1-3,TGTGCCAGCAGCACGGACAACGGAAACACCATATATTTT,CASSTDNGNTIYF
NA,TRBD1,TRBV15,TRBJ1-2,TGTGCCACCAGCAGACCCACTCCACCACAGGGGAACTATGGCTACACCTTC,CATSRPTPPQGNYGYTF
NA,NA,TRBV5-1,TRBJ2-7,TGCGCCAGCAGCTTATCCCCAGGCTCCTACGAGCAGTACTTC,CASSLSPGSYEQYF
NA,TRBD1,TRBV9,TRBJ1-1,TGTGCCAGCAGCGTAGGGACAGGGTCAAACACTGAAGCTTTCTTT,CASSVGTGSNTEAFF
few,NA,TRBV5-1,TRBJ1-2,TGCGCCAGCAGCTGGACCCCAGGGGCGGACTATGGCTACACCTTC,CASSWTPGADYGYTF
NA,NA,TRBV9,TRBJ1-1,TGTGCCAGCAGCGATAGGGGGACTGAAGCTTTCTTT,CASSDRGTEAFF
NA,TRBD1,TRBV6-1,TRBJ1-5,TGTGCCAGCAATAGACAGGGTCAAGAGGGCCAGCCCCAGCATTTT,CASNRQGQEGQPQHF
NA,TRBD1,TRBV7-9,TRBJ1-1,TGTGCCAGCAGCCCCCGACAGGGAATACAAATCGACACTGAAGCTTTCTTT,CASSPRQGIQIDTEAFF